These 14 T cell receptor beta chains share one sample of origin, sequenced in a study of T cell clonality in common variable immunodeficiency. The data were produced by immunoSEQ multiplex PCR, yet TCRdb's version contains in-frame clones alone and is incomplete. This repertoire holds some 45,000 clones, and none appear only once. The specimen was peripheral blood mononuclear cells. These receptors were collected from a person between 18 and 75 years old in good health.

This clone was observed many times. The CDR3 end falls 3 residues outside the read, so it is completed with the germline J gene. The chain has TRBV5-1 and TRBJ2-5, with a possible D match to TRBD2 (5 bases). The length of the CDR3 is 17 residues. The V and J ends lost 0 bases and 7 bases respectively, with 22 bases between them. CDR1 and CDR2 (germline): SGHRS, YFSETQ. CDR3 sequence reads: CASSLAGRGLQSPTQYF. The part of the CDR3 DNA that was read is TGCGCCAGCAGCTTGGCCGGTCGAGGACTCCAGTCGCCGACC.

This clone was seen a handful of times. The read ends 3 residues early relative to the CDR3; the germline J gene fills the gap. The chain joins TRBV2 to TRBJ1-5; 8 nucleotides line up with TRBD1. Germline V lookup: CDR1 SNHLY, CDR2 FYNNEI. The CDR3 sequence is 14 residues long. V lost 8 bases and J lost 1; bases outside the gene matches: 4. CDR3: CASRTGWSNQPQHF. The part of the CDR3 DNA that was read is TGTGCCAGCCGGACAGGGTGGAGCAATCAGCCC.

In its sample, this clone was seen a few times. Sequencing ends 3 residues short of the CDR3 end; the germline J gene provides the rest. This chain connects TRBV11-2 to TRBJ1-5, with a possible D match to TRBD1 (6 bases). CDR1 is SGHAT, CDR2 FQNNGV, per germline. The CDR3 is 15 amino acids. V was clipped by 3 bases and J by 4 bases, with 13 bases between them. This CDR3 is CASSLSGTPNQPQHF. The part of the CDR3 DNA that was read is TGTGCCAGCAGCTTGTCCGGGACACCAAATCAGCCC. The whole variable domain, remainder taken from reference TRBV11-2 and TRBJ1-5, is EAGVAQSPRYKIIEKRQSVAFWCNPISGHATLYWYQQILGQGPKLLIQFQNNGVVDDSQLPKDRFSAERLKGVDSTLKIQPAKLEDSAVYLCASSLSGTPNQPQHFGDGTRLSIL.

This clone appeared many times. The sequence runs out 3 residues before the end of the CDR3; the remainder is reconstructed from the germline J gene. The J gene is TRBJ2-1, the V gene TRBV18, with TRBD2 as a possible D gene (8 bases). Germline V CDR1 and CDR2: KGHSH, LQKENI. The germline V and J ends were trimmed by 3 bases and 9 bases, with 36 bases remaining between them. The CDR3 spans 21 residues. The chain's CDR3 is CASSPRVSGTATGLGLGEQFF. CDR3 DNA, as far as it was read: TGTGCCAGCTCACCCCGGGTATCCGGGACAGCTACGGGACTAGGGTTGGGTGAG.

The table lists this clone with many counts. The read terminates 3 residues ahead of where the CDR3 ends, so the germline J gene completes it. The rearrangement links TRBV5-1 to TRBJ2-7; 8 bases are shared with TRBD2. The germline V gene encodes CDR1 SGHRS and CDR2 YFSETQ. The V gene end was trimmed by 0 bases and the J gene end by 3 bases; junction bases not matched to a gene: 5. There are 15 residues in the CDR3. The CDR3 bases that were read are TGCGCCAGCAGCTTGGGGACGGGACTAGACTACGAG. Its protein is CASSLGTGLDYE. The complete CDR3 sequence is CASSLGTGLDYEQYF.

This clone was detected many times. With the read ending 3 residues before the CDR3 end, the germline J gene is used to fill in that end. The chain carries TRBV7-6 and TRBJ1-4; 7 bases agree with TRBD1. This CDR3 contains 14 residues. CDR1 and CDR2 (germline): SGHVS, FNYEAQ. The junction had 3 bases not matched to a gene; V was cut back by 5 bases and J by 3 bases. The CDR3 bases that were read are TGTGCCAGCAGCGCGACAGGGTCTAATGAAAAA. Its protein is CASSATGSNEK. The whole CDR3 sequence is CASSATGSNEKLFF.

A remark on this clone: Read data end 3 residues before the CDR3 end; the end is taken from the germline J gene. The chain links TRBV5-3 to TRBJ1-3, with D hard to call. TRBV5-3 counts as an open reading frame of uncertain function. This CDR3 contains 15 residues. V was pared by 0 bases and J by 3 bases, with 10 bases between. The covered CDR3 bases are TGTGCCAGAAGCTTGGAGCGTCGGAATGGAAACACC. Amino acid sequence: CARSLERRNGNT. The full-length CDR3 reads as CARSLERRNGNTIYF.

This clone came up many times. The read halts 3 residues ahead of the CDR3 end, with the missing end drawn from the germline J gene. The rearrangement joins TRBV3-1 (or the pseudogene TRBV3-2) to TRBJ2-1; D call uncertain. This CDR3 comprises 15 residues. V shed 0 bases and J shed 3 bases, with 9 bases lying between them. The V gene's germline CDR1 is LGHDT and CDR2 YNNKEL (reference sequence). The CDR3 DNA, read in part, is TGTGCCAGCAGCCAAGATCGGGTTGGCTACAATGAG. This encodes CASSQDRVGYNE. In full, the CDR3 reads CASSQDRVGYNEQFF.

In its sample, this clone was seen a few times. The CDR3 goes on 3 residues after the read ends, and that part is filled in from the germline J gene. The chain employs TRBV19 and TRBJ2-2, with D hard to call. Germline V gives CDR1 LNHDA, CDR2 SQIVND (reference sequence). The CDR3 extends over 12 amino acids. The CDR3 sequence: CASSARTEKLFF. The DNA read from the CDR3 is TGTGCCAGTAGTGCCAGAACAGAAAAG.

This clone was counted ten times or more. The CDR3 end lies 3 residues beyond the end of the read and is filled in from the germline J gene. This chain links TRBV5-1 with TRBJ2-2; 9 positions match TRBD1. This CDR3 is 14 amino acids long. CDR1 SGHRS and CDR2 YFSETQ come from the germline V gene. CDR3 DNA (partial): TGCGCCAGCAGCCCCGGGACAGGGAGTGAAAAG. It codes for CASSPGTGSEK. The entire CDR3 protein is CASSPGTGSEKLFF.

Notes on this clone: Read sequence stops 3 residues before the CDR3 end, and the germline J gene provides the missing end. The chain carries TRBV19 and TRBJ2-4; D not resolved. Germline-derived CDR1 and CDR2 are LNHDA and SQIVND (reference sequence). This CDR3 comprises 12 residues. CDR3 sequence: CASTGNNYGQYF. The DNA read from the CDR3 is TGTGCCAGTACCGGCAATAACTATGGT. Filled out from reference TRBV19 and TRBJ2-4, the complete variable domain reads DGGITQSPKYLFRKEGQNVTLSCEQNLNHDAMYWYRQDPGQGLRLIYYSQIVNDFQKGDIAEGYSVSREKKESFPLTVTSAQKNPTAFYLCASTGNNYGQYFGAGTRLSVL.

About this clone itself: The DNA ends 3 residues before the CDR3 does, and the rest of the CDR3 is filled in from the germline J gene. The V and J genes are TRBV5-1 and TRBJ2-3; the D gene is possibly TRBD1 (6 bases). Germline CDR1 and CDR2: SGHRS and YFSETQ. The CDR3 has 15 residues. CDR3 bases read: TGCGCCAGCAGGCAAGGGACACTAATTCAAGAGACG. It specifies CASRQGTLIQET. The CDR3 in full is CASRQGTLIQETQYF.

In this sample, this clone turned up a few times. CDR3 residues: CASSLGLSQETAFF. The CDR3 bases that were read are TGTGCCAGCAGCTTGGGACTAAGCCAAGAGACA. V is TRBV7-2 and J is TRBJ1-1; a weak D match, TRBD1 (5 bases). With the read ending 3 residues before the CDR3 end, the germline J gene is used to fill in that end. CDR1 SGHTA and CDR2 FQGNSA come from the germline V gene. The CDR3 sequence is 14 residues long. The variable domain in full, with the rest retrieved from reference TRBV7-2 and TRBJ1-1, is GAGVSQSPSNKVTEKGKDVELRCDPISGHTALYWYRQSLGQGLEFLIYFQGNSAPDKSGLPSDRFSAERTGGSVSTLTIQRTQQEDSAVYLCASSLGLSQETAFFGQGTRLTVV.

This clone appeared many times. The CDR3 is cut off 3 residues early in the read; its end comes from the germline J gene. V and J are TRBV30 and TRBJ1-3, with D tentatively TRBD1 (5 bases). This CDR3 comprises 17 residues. V was trimmed by 0 bases and J by 2 bases, leaving 17 bases between them. Germline V lookup: CDR1 GTSNPN, CDR2 SVGIG (reference sequence). The CDR3 protein is CAWSVLSGVGPGNTIYF. CDR3 DNA, as far as it was read: TGTGCCTGGAGTGTACTCTCGGGGGTAGGCCCTGGAAACACC.